Listed below are T cell receptor beta chains from one sample, sequenced in a study of blood T cell repertoires in COVID-19. Sequencing was performed with immunoSEQ multiplex PCR; in TCRdb, only in-frame clones are kept and a portion is missing. The profile shows 45,000 to 65,000 clones, 90% to 95% of them singletons. The specimen sequenced was peripheral blood. The receptor source for this set is a human donor in a cohort sampled during active COVID-19. Each CDR3 is given with its conserved first and last residue. D genes are given only for firm matches. Size values are once, few and many counts, or a class for expanded clones, and some rows have none.

CDR3nt: TGTGCCAGCAGCCCTGATCGGGGATCCGATGGTTCACCCCTCCACTTT
CDR3aa: CASSPDRGSDGSPLHF
len: 16
j_gene: TRBJ1-6
v_gene: TRBV3-1/TRBV3-2
abundance: .
d_gene: .

CDR3nt: TGTGCCAGTAAGGCCGGGGGGGCGCAAGAGACCCAGTACTTC
CDR3aa: CASKAGGAQETQYF
len: 14
j_gene: TRBJ2-5
v_gene: TRBV19
abundance: .
d_gene: TRBD2

CDR3nt: TGCAGTGCTAGAGGCCAAGCGGGGTCGCACTTC
CDR3aa: CSARGQAGSHF
len: 11
j_gene: TRBJ2-7
v_gene: TRBV20-1
abundance: .
d_gene: TRBD2

CDR3nt: TGTGCCAGCAGCGCCGCCGGGACTAGGTACAACAATGAGCAGTTCTTC
CDR3aa: CASSAAGTRYNNEQFF
len: 16
j_gene: TRBJ2-1
v_gene: TRBV11-3
abundance: .
d_gene: TRBD2

CDR3nt: TGTGCCAGCAGCTTATGGGGGACAGGAAACTATGGCTACACCTTC
CDR3aa: CASSLWGTGNYGYTF
len: 15
j_gene: TRBJ1-2
v_gene: TRBV7-8
abundance: few
d_gene: TRBD1

CDR3nt: TGTGCCAGCAGCCTTGCTCGAGGGGGCCCCTCATTCGGGGAGCTGTTTTTT
CDR3aa: CASSLARGGPSFGELFF
len: 17
j_gene: TRBJ2-2
v_gene: TRBV5-4
abundance: .
d_gene: TRBD1

CDR3nt: TGTGCCAGCAGTACTCAGGGTCGACGGAATACTGAAGCTTTCTTT
CDR3aa: CASSTQGRRNTEAFF
len: 15
j_gene: TRBJ1-1
v_gene: TRBV6-5
abundance: once
d_gene: .

CDR3nt: TGTGCCTGGAGTGTACTCGGGGGTCGCGGGACCCAGTACTTC
CDR3aa: CAWSVLGGRGTQYF
len: 14
j_gene: TRBJ2-5
v_gene: TRBV30
abundance: .
d_gene: .

CDR3nt: TGTGCCAGCAGCCTACTGTCCGGGGGTGGAAATGAAAAACTGTTTTTT
CDR3aa: CASSLLSGGGNEKLFF
len: 16
j_gene: TRBJ1-4
v_gene: TRBV27
abundance: .
d_gene: .

CDR3nt: TGTGCCATCAGCTACGCCGGGACAGGGTCGTACGAGCAGTACTTC
CDR3aa: CAISYAGTGSYEQYF
len: 15
j_gene: TRBJ2-7
v_gene: TRBV10-3
abundance: .
d_gene: TRBD1

CDR3nt: TGTGCCAGCAGCTTGGCCCCCAGCGACTCCTACAATGAGCAGTTCTTC
CDR3aa: CASSLAPSDSYNEQFF
len: 16
j_gene: TRBJ2-1
v_gene: TRBV5-4
abundance: once
d_gene: .

CDR3nt: TGTGCCAGCCTTGCAGGGCGGGGGGGTTACAATGAGCAGTTCTTC
CDR3aa: CASLAGRGGYNEQFF
len: 15
j_gene: TRBJ2-1
v_gene: TRBV27
abundance: .
d_gene: TRBD2

CDR3nt: TGCGCCAGCAGCTTGGAGGCTAGCGGGGGCACAGATACGCAGTATTTT
CDR3aa: CASSLEASGGTDTQYF
len: 16
j_gene: TRBJ2-3
v_gene: TRBV5-1
abundance: .
d_gene: TRBD2

CDR3nt: TGTGCCAGCAGCTGGGCGGGCGCCGGTTCACCCCTCCACTTT
CDR3aa: CASSWAGAGSPLHF
len: 14
j_gene: TRBJ1-6
v_gene: TRBV28
abundance: .
d_gene: .

CDR3nt: TGTGCCAGCAGTGAATGGGGCGGAAGGTCTGCGACCCTCCACTTT
CDR3aa: CASSEWGGRSATLHF
len: 15
j_gene: TRBJ1-6
v_gene: TRBV6-1
abundance: .
d_gene: .

CDR3nt: TGTGCCAGTAGTTCCCAGGGGGCGAACTATGGCTACACCTTC
CDR3aa: CASSSQGANYGYTF
len: 14
j_gene: TRBJ1-2
v_gene: TRBV19
abundance: .
d_gene: TRBD1

CDR3nt: TGTGCCAGCAGTTTCCTTGACAGGGCCTACGAGCAGTACTTC
CDR3aa: CASSFLDRAYEQYF
len: 14
j_gene: TRBJ2-7
v_gene: TRBV6-5
abundance: .
d_gene: TRBD1

CDR3nt: TGTGCCAGCTCCCCGTCGTCCCACGAGCAGTACTTC
CDR3aa: CASSPSSHEQYF
len: 12
j_gene: TRBJ2-7
v_gene: TRBV18
abundance: .
d_gene: .

CDR3nt: TGTGCTAGTGGGTCGACTAGACTACCCAATGAGCAGTTCTTC
CDR3aa: CASGSTRLPNEQFF
len: 14
j_gene: TRBJ2-1
v_gene: TRBV12-5
abundance: .
d_gene: .

CDR3nt: TGTGCCAGCAGCTCGTACTGGACAGGGGACTCACCCCTCCACTTT
CDR3aa: CASSSYWTGDSPLHF
len: 15
j_gene: TRBJ1-6
v_gene: TRBV7-2
abundance: .
d_gene: TRBD1

CDR3nt: TGTGCCACCACAATAGCGGGGGGTCCCTACAATGAGCAGTTCTTC
CDR3aa: CATTIAGGPYNEQFF
len: 15
j_gene: TRBJ2-1
v_gene: TRBV19
abundance: .
d_gene: TRBD2

CDR3nt: TGTGCCAGCACGGGGGGAACCGCAGATACGCAGTATTTT
CDR3aa: CASTGGTADTQYF
len: 13
j_gene: TRBJ2-3
v_gene: TRBV9
abundance: .
d_gene: TRBD2

CDR3nt: TGTGCCAGCAGTTACAGTACAGCTAACATGAACACTGAAGCTTTCTTT
CDR3aa: CASSYSTANMNTEAFF
len: 16
j_gene: TRBJ1-1
v_gene: TRBV6-2/TRBV6-3
abundance: .
d_gene: .